This T cell receptor beta chain was sequenced in a study of blood T cell repertoires in COVID-19. Study-wide context: COVID-19 samples, acute and convalescent, were from the United States, Italy and Spain. PBMCs, B-cell-depleted T cells, or T cells provided the cDNA or gDNA that made up the material.

Study processing details: Amplification of reference gene primers provided the estimated nucleated cell counts. Profiling relied on immunoSEQ multiplex PCR, and the TCRdb table lists in-frame clones only, not all of them. V and J calls and clone size come straight from that table; D and trimming were deduced from the DNA. The profile covers 40,000 to 60,000 clones, with over 85% appearing a single time and around 3.6% taken by the ten largest. There are 16 residues in the CDR3. Germline V gives CDR1 ENHRY, CDR2 SYGVKD. Trimming removed 3 bases from V and 9 bases from J; junction bases left unmatched: 8.

The sequence derives from a human donor in a cohort sampled during active COVID-19. The chain recombines TRBV10-3 with TRBJ2-3; 14 bases line up with TRBD2. The specimen was peripheral blood. CDR3 nucleotides: TGTGCCATCAGTGATGGGGGACTAGCGGGGGCGGGAACGCAGTATTTT. Translated: CAISDGGLAGAGTQYF.